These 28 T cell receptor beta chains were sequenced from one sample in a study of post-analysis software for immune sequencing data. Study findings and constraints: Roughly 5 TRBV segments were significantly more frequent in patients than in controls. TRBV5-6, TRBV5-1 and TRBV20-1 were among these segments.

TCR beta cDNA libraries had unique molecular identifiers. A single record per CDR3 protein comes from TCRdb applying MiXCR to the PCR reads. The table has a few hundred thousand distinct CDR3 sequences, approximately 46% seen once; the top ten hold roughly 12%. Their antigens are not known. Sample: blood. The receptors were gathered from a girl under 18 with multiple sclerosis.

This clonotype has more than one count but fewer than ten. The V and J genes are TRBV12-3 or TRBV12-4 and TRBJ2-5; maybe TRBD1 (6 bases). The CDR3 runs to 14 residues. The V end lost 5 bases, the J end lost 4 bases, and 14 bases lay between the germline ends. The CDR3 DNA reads TGTGCCAGCAGTCTACAGGGTGAAGTAGAGACCCAGTACTTC. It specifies CASSLQGEVETQYF.

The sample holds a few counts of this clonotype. CDR3 in DNA: TGCGCCAGCAGCCAAGGTTTGGGGCGGGAGATACGGGGGGAGCAGTACTTC. Its protein product is CASSQGLGREIRGEQYF. This chain links TRBV4-1 with TRBJ2-7, with TRBD2 identical over 7 bases. Germline lookup yields CDR1 MGHRA and CDR2 YSYEKL. The V segment lost 1 base and the J segment 7 bases; nucleotides outside the gene matches: 16. The CDR3 consists of 17 residues.

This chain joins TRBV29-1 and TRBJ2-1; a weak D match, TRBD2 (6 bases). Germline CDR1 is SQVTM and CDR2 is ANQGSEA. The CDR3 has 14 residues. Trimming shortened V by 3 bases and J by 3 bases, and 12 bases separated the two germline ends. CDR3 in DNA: TGCAGCGTTGAGACTGGGGGAGGCTACAATGAGCAGTTCTTC. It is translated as CSVETGGGYNEQFF.

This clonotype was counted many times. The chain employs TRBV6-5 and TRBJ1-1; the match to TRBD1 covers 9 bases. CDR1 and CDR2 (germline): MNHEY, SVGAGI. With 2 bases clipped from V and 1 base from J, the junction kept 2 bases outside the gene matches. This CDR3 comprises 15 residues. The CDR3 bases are TGTGCCAGCAGTTACGGGGACAGGGCGAACACTGAAGCTTTCTTT. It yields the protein CASSYGDRANTEAFF.

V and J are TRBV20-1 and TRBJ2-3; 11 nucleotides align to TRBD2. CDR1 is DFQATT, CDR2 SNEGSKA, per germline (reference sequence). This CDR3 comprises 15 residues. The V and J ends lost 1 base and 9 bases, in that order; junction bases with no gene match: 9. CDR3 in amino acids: CSARAPLAGVGTQYF. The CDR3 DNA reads TGCAGTGCTAGAGCCCCACTAGCGGGAGTGGGAACGCAGTATTTT.

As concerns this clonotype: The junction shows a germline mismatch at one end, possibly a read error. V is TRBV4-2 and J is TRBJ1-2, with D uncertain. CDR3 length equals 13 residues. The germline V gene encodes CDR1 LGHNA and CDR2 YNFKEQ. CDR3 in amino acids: CTSSQDLQAGYTF. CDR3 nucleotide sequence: TGTACCAGCAGCCAAGATCTCCAGGCTGGCTACACCTTC.

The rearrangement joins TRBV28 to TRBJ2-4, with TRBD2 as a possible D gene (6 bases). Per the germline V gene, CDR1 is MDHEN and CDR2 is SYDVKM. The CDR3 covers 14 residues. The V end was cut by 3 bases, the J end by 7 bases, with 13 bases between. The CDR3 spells CASSFGSTSNIQYF. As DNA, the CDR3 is TGTGCCAGCAGTTTCGGATCGACTAGTAACATTCAGTACTTC. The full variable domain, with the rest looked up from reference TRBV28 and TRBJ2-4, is DVKVTQSSRYLVKRTGEKVFLECVQDMDHENMFWYRQDPGLGLRLIYFSYDVKMKEKGDIPEGYSVSREKKERFSLILESASTNQTSMYLCASSFGSTSNIQYFGAGTRLSVL.

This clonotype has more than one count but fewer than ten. The CDR3 nucleotides read TGTGCCAGCGTCGACGCAGGGCTCACCCAGCATTTT. Translated, it gives CASVDAGLTQHF. The V and J genes are TRBV12-3 or TRBV12-4 and TRBJ1-5, with D possibly TRBD1 on 5 matching bases. The CDR3 spans 12 residues. Trimming took 8 bases from V and 11 from J, leaving 16 bases between them.

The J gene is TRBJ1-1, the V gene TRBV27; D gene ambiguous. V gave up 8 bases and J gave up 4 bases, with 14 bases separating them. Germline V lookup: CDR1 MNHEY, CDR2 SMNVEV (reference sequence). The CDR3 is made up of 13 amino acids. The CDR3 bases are TGTGCCAGCCACCGACGGGTCAGCACTGAAGCTTTCTTT. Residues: CASHRRVSTEAFF.

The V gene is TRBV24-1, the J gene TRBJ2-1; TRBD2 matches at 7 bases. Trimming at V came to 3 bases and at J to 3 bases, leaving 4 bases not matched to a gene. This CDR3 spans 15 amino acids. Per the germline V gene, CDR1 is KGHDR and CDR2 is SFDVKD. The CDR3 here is CATSDSGKVYNEQFF. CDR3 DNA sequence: TGTGCCACCAGTGATAGCGGGAAAGTCTACAATGAGCAGTTCTTC.

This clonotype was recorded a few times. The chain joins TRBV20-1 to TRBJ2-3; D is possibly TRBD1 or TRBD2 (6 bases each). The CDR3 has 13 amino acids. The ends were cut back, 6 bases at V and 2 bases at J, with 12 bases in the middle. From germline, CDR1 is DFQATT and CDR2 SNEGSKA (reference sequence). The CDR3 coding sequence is TGCAGTGCGGGCGGGGACAACACAGATACGCAGTATTTT. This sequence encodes CSAGGDNTDTQYF.

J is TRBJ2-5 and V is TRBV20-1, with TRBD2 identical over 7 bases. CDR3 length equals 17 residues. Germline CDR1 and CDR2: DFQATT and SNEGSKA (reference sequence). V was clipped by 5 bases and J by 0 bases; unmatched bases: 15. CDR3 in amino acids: CSALWAGASWYQETQYF. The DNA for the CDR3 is TGCAGTGCTCTCTGGGCGGGAGCGTCTTGGTACCAAGAGACCCAGTACTTC.

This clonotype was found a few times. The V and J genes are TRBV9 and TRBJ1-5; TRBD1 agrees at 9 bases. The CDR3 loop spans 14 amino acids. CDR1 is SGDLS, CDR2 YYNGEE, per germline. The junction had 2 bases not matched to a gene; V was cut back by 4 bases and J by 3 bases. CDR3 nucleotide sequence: TGTGCCAGCAGCCGGGACAGGGTCAATCAGCCCCAGCATTTT. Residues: CASSRDRVNQPQHF.

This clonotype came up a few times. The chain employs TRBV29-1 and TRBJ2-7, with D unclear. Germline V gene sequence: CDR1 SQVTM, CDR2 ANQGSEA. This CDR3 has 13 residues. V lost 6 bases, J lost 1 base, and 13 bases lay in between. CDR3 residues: CSVGQRASYEQYF. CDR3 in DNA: TGCAGCGTCGGGCAACGGGCTTCCTACGAGCAGTACTTC.

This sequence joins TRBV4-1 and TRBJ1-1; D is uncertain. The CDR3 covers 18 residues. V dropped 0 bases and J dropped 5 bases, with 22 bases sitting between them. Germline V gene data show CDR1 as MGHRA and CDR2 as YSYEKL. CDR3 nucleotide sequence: TGCGCCAGCAGCCAAGATATCCGGCGGGGAGGGTCGAAAACTGAAGCTTTCTTT. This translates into CASSQDIRRGGSKTEAFF.

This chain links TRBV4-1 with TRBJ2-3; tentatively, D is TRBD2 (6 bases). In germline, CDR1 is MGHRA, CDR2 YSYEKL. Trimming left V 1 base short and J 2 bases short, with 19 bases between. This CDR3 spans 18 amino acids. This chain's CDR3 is CASSQGPAGRINTDTQYF. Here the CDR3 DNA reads TGCGCCAGCAGCCAAGGCCCGGCGGGACGGATCAACACAGATACGCAGTATTTT.

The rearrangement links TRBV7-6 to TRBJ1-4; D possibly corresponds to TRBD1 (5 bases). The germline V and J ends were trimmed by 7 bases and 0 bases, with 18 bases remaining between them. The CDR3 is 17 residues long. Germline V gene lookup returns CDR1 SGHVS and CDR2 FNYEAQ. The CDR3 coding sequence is TGTGCCAGCATGACTGGAGCAGGGATCGCAACTAATGAAAAACTGTTTTTT. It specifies CASMTGAGIATNEKLFF.

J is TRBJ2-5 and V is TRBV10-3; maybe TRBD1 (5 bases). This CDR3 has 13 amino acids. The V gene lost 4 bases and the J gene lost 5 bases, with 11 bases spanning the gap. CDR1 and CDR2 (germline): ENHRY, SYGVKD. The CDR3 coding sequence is TGTGCCATCAGTGTGCGCCCAGGGGAGACCCAGTACTTC. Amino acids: CAISVRPGETQYF.

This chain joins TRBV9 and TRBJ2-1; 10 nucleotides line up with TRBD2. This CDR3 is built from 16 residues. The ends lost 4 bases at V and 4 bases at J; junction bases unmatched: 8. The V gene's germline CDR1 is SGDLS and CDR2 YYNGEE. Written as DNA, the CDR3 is TGTGCCAGCAGCTACCATCGAGCGGGAGGGTACAATGAGCAGTTCTTC. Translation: CASSYHRAGGYNEQFF.

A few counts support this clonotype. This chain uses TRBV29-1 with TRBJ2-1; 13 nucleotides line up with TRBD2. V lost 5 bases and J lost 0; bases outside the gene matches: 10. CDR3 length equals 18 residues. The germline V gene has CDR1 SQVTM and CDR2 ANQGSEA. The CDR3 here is CSVTSGRAPMSSYNEQFF. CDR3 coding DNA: TGCAGCGTTACTAGCGGGAGGGCCCCCATGAGCTCCTACAATGAGCAGTTCTTC.

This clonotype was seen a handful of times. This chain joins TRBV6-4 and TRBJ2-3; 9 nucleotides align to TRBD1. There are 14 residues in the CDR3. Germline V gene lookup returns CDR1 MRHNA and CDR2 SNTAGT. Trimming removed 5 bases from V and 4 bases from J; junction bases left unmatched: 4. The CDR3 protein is CASSPDRGADTQYF. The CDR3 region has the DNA TGTGCCAGCAGTCCGGACAGGGGCGCAGATACGCAGTATTTT.

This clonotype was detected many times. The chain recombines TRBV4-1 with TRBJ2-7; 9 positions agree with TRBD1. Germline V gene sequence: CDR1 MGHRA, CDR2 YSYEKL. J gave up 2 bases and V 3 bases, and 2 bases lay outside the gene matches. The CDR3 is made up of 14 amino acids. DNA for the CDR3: TGCGCCAGCAGCCAGGACAGGGGACCCTACGAGCAGTACTTC. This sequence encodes CASSQDRGPYEQYF.

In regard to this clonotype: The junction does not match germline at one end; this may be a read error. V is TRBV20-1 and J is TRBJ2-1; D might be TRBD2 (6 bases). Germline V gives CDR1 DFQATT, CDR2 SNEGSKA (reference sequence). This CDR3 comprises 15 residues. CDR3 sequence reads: CSAIDPEGSYNKQFF. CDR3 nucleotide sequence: TGCAGTGCCATAGACCCGGAGGGCTCCTACAATAAGCAGTTCTTC.

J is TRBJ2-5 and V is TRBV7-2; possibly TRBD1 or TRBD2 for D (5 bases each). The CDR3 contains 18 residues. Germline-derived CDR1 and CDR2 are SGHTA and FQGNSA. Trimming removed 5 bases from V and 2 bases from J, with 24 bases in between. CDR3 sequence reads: CASSRNWGMSAGQETQYF. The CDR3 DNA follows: TGTGCCAGCAGCCGCAACTGGGGGATGAGCGCCGGGCAAGAGACCCAGTACTTC.

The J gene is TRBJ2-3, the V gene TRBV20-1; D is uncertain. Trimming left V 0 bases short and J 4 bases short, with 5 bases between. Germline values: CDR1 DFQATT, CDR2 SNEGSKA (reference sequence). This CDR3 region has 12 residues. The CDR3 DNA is TGCAGTGCTAGAGAAGCCGCAGATACGCAGTATTTT. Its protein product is CSAREAADTQYF.

The CDR3 loop reads CSASVGLAGGSSYNEQFF. CDR3 coding DNA: TGCAGTGCTAGCGTGGGACTAGCGGGGGGGAGCTCCTACAATGAGCAGTTCTTC. J is TRBJ2-1 and V is TRBV20-1, with 16 nucleotides matching TRBD2. The length of the CDR3 is 18 residues. The germline gives CDR1 DFQATT, CDR2 SNEGSKA (reference sequence). The V and J ends lost 3 bases and 0 bases, in that order; junction bases with no gene match: 5.

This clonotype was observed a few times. CDR3 residues: CASSSELDIQYF. The CDR3, as DNA: TGTGCCAGCAGCTCCGAGTTGGACATTCAGTACTTC. This chain connects TRBV28 to TRBJ2-4; no clear D. The germline V gene encodes CDR1 MDHEN and CDR2 SYDVKM. The CDR3 consists of 12 residues. V was clipped by 6 bases and J by 8 bases, with 11 bases between them.

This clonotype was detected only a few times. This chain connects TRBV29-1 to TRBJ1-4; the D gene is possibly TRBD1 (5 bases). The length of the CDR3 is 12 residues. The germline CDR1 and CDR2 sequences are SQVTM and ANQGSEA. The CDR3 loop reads CSSRDGNEKLFF. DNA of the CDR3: TGCAGTTCTCGGGACGGGAATGAAAAACTGTTTTTT.